This TCR beta chain comes out of a study of blood T cell repertoires in COVID-19. Some clones are missing from TCRdb's copy, which holds only in-frame ones; the method was immunoSEQ multiplex PCR. The repertoire holds 130,000 to 150,000 clones, with 80% to 85% as singletons. The germline V gene has CDR1 SGHNT and CDR2 YENEEA. V was pared by 5 bases and J by 2 bases, with 15 bases between. The CDR3 covers 15 residues. V and J are TRBV11-3 and TRBJ2-5, with D tentatively TRBD2 (5 bases). Sequenced input: PBMCs or T cells enriched from blood (not recorded which). This clonotype was sampled from a man aged 40-49 years with acute COVID-19. The CDR3 loop reads CASSQGGGGQETQYF. The CDR3 DNA sequence: TGTGCCAGCAGCCAAGGAGGCGGAGGACAAGAGACCCAGTACTTC.